The 20 T cell receptor beta chains below all came from one sample that was sequenced in a study of cytomegalovirus exposure and HLA in healthy donors. This PCR relied on a set of 60 Vbeta primers and 13 Jbeta primers. Measured with immunoSEQ multiplex PCR; TCRdb has only the in-frame clones, and not every one. The sample lists 150,000 or so clones, around 80% occurring once. The sequencing input was PBMCs. These receptors originate from a female donor in good health and CMV-seronegative.

The chain recombines TRBV6-1 with TRBJ2-5, with TRBD1 matching 7 bases. The CDR3 contains 14 residues. From germline, CDR1 is MNHNS and CDR2 SASEGT. With V trimmed by 2 bases and J by 7 bases, 7 bases remained unmatched. The CDR3 sequence: CASSERTGFGTQYF. The DNA for the CDR3 is TGTGCCAGCAGTGAACGGACAGGCTTCGGGACCCAGTACTTC.

V gene TRBV4-1 combines with J gene TRBJ1-4; D gene unclear. Germline-derived CDR1 and CDR2 are MGHRA and YSYEKL. V shed 4 bases and J shed 8 bases, with 11 bases lying between them. The CDR3 sequence is 13 residues long. The CDR3 nucleotides are TGCGCCAGCAGCCTGCTGTACCTAGAAAAACTGTTTTTT. It codes for CASSLLYLEKLFF.

This chain connects TRBV27 to TRBJ2-5; D not certain. Per germline, CDR1 MNHEY and CDR2 SMNVEV (reference sequence). Trimming took off 6 bases at V and 5 bases at J, with 7 bases between the two ends. The CDR3 has 11 amino acids. The CDR3 DNA reads as TGTGCCAGCAGAACTCCGGAGACCCAGTACTTC. Amino acid sequence: CASRTPETQYF.

The rearrangement uses TRBV9 and TRBJ1-2, with D tentatively TRBD1 (6 bases). CDR3 length: 12 amino acids. Germline CDR1 and CDR2: SGDLS and YYNGEE. Trimming removed 3 bases from V and 6 bases from J, with 9 bases in between. For the CDR3, the DNA is TGTGCCAGCAGCGCCACAGGGAATGGCTACACCTTC. It codes for CASSATGNGYTF.

The CDR3 nucleotides read TGTGCCAGCAGCGTTGGTGGGACAGGGGCCTACGAGCAGTACTTC. It encodes CASSVGGTGAYEQYF. J is TRBJ2-7 and V is TRBV11-3, with 10 bases matching TRBD1. The CDR3 has 15 amino acids. Germline V gives CDR1 SGHNT, CDR2 YENEEA. Unmatched junction bases numbered 6, after V lost 5 bases and J lost 2 bases.

The chain recombines TRBV7-2 with TRBJ1-2; D is undetermined. Trimming stripped 0 bases from V and 6 bases from J, with 11 bases between. Germline CDR1 reads SGHTA; CDR2 reads FQGNSA. The CDR3 has 14 amino acids. The DNA of the CDR3 is TGTGCCAGCAGCTTAGCGCTTACGCCGGATGGCTACACCTTC. Translating gives CASSLALTPDGYTF.

The genes are TRBV7-2 and TRBJ2-3, with D maybe TRBD1 (6 bases). CDR1 is SGHTA and CDR2 is FQGNSA in the germline V gene. V lost 7 bases and J lost 6, with 11 bases in between. The CDR3 totals 12 residues. CDR3: CASKRQVDTQYF. In DNA, the CDR3 is TGTGCCAGCAAACGACAGGTGGATACGCAGTATTTT.

CDR3 DNA: TGTGCCATCAAGGGCTATGGTAGCGGGGGGATAGAGACCCAGTACTTC. Translation gives CAIKGYGSGGIETQYF. The chain carries TRBV10-3 and TRBJ2-5; the match to TRBD2 covers 10 bases. The CDR3 is 16 amino acids. Germline V gene data show CDR1 as ENHRY and CDR2 as SYGVKD. V was pared by 7 bases and J by 4 bases, with 12 bases of the junction left unmatched.

V is TRBV19 and J is TRBJ1-5; 8 bases are shared with TRBD1. The CDR3 is 13 amino acids. Germline V gene lookup returns CDR1 LNHDA and CDR2 SQIVND (reference sequence). The V segment lost 5 bases and the J segment 7 bases; nucleotides outside the gene matches: 4. Written as DNA, the CDR3 is TGTGCCAGTAGTGAAGGGACAGGCCAGCCCCAGCATTTT. Its protein is CASSEGTGQPQHF.

The sample holds one count of this clone. The chain links TRBV9 to TRBJ1-1; TRBD1 aligns across 7 bases. Trimming took 3 bases from V and 3 from J; bases not matched to a gene: 8. This CDR3 spans 15 amino acids. The germline gives CDR1 SGDLS, CDR2 YYNGEE. CDR3 residues: CASSDEDRVYTEAFF. CDR3 nucleotide sequence: TGTGCCAGCAGCGACGAAGACAGGGTTTACACTGAAGCTTTCTTT.

The CDR3 sequence is CASKAGAANTGELFF. In nucleotides, the CDR3 is TGTGCCAGCAAGGCAGGGGCCGCGAACACCGGGGAGCTGTTTTTT. This chain uses TRBV9 with TRBJ2-2, with a possible D match to TRBD1 (6 bases). The V end was cut by 6 bases, the J end by 0 bases, with 12 bases between. This CDR3 comprises 15 residues. Germline CDR1 and CDR2: SGDLS and YYNGEE.

V is TRBV19 and J is TRBJ1-2, with TRBD1 matching 8 bases. Unmatched junction bases numbered 11, after V lost 6 bases and J lost 2 bases. The CDR3 consists of 16 residues. Per germline, CDR1 LNHDA and CDR2 SQIVND (reference sequence). CDR3 residues: CASRDLSGQGNYGYTF. CDR3 coding DNA: TGTGCCAGTAGAGACCTCTCCGGACAGGGAAACTATGGCTACACCTTC.

This clone has only one observation. The chain joins TRBV2 to TRBJ2-3, with TRBD1 identical over 7 bases. Losses at the gene ends were 8 bases for V and 4 bases for J; bases not matched to a gene: 18. The CDR3 totals 17 residues. Per the germline V gene, CDR1 is SNHLY and CDR2 is FYNNEI. The CDR3 sequence is CASRGDRARDTADTQYF. The CDR3 DNA reads TGTGCCAGCCGGGGTGACAGGGCGAGGGACACGGCAGATACGCAGTATTTT.

The chain is built from TRBV6-5 and TRBJ1-6; D gene uncertain. Germline V gene lookup returns CDR1 MNHEY and CDR2 SVGAGI. Trimming stripped 0 bases from V and 0 bases from J, with 6 bases between. There are 16 residues in the CDR3. The CDR3 reads CASSYSRSSYNSPLHF. In DNA, the CDR3 is TGTGCCAGCAGTTACTCACGGTCCTCCTATAATTCACCCCTCCACTTT.

This clone occurred a few times. The V gene is TRBV28, the J gene TRBJ2-7; D uncertain. Germline assignment: CDR1 MDHEN and CDR2 SYDVKM. This CDR3 has 12 residues. Trimming removed 5 bases at V and 7 bases at J, with 12 bases between. As DNA, the CDR3 is TGTGCCAGCAGTCCCGGTCGGTGGGAGCAGTACTTC. It yields the protein CASSPGRWEQYF. Supplemented by reference TRBV28 and TRBJ2-7, the full variable domain reads DVKVTQSSRYLVKRTGEKVFLECVQDMDHENMFWYRQDPGLGLRLIYFSYDVKMKEKGDIPEGYSVSREKKERFSLILESASTNQTSMYLCASSPGRWEQYFGPGTRLTVT.

This clone appeared a few times. The chain recombines TRBV4-3 with TRBJ2-5, with a tentative D call TRBD2 (6 bases). The DNA end favors TRBJ2-7, so the J call may be wrong. The CDR3 has 16 amino acids. Germline V gene data show CDR1 as LGHNA and CDR2 as YSLEER. The CDR3 DNA reads TGCGCCAGCAGCCAAGAATGGGGAGGCGTTGAATACGAGCAGTACTTC. Protein sequence: CASSQEWGGVEYEQYF.

V and J are TRBV29-1 and TRBJ2-7; 8 bases align to TRBD1. CDR3 length: 13 residues. Germline lookup yields CDR1 SQVTM and CDR2 ANQGSEA. The trim removed 5 bases at V and 0 bases at J, leaving 3 bases unmatched. The CDR3 DNA is TGCAGCGTTCAGGGGGCCCCCTCCTACGAGCAGTACTTC. Protein: CSVQGAPSYEQYF.

This clone was seen a single time. The genes are TRBV20-1 and TRBJ2-7; D may be TRBD1 (6 bases). The CDR3 sequence is 11 residues long. Germline V CDR1 and CDR2: DFQATT, SNEGSKA (reference sequence). Trimming took 4 bases from V and 6 from J, leaving 10 bases between them. The CDR3 DNA reads TGCAGTGCTACCCAGGGGCGCGAGCAGTACTTC. It is translated as CSATQGREQYF.

About this clone: Distinct nucleotide sequences in the sample also encode this CDR3. The chain has TRBV9 and TRBJ1-4; 8 bases line up with TRBD1. The CDR3 is 14 residues long. V lost 0 bases, J lost 8 bases, and 3 bases stayed unmatched. Per germline, CDR1 SGDLS and CDR2 YYNGEE. This CDR3 reads CASSVGQGAEKLFF. CDR3 nucleotide sequence: TGTGCCAGCAGCGTAGGCCAGGGGGCGGAAAAACTGTTTTTT.

DNA for the CDR3: TGTGCCAGCAGCTTCCGGGAGGGCTACGAGCAGTACTTC. This gives the protein CASSFREGYEQYF. The genes are TRBV6-6 and TRBJ2-5, with 8 bases matching TRBD2. Near its end, the DNA agrees better with TRBJ2-7, so the J call may be wrong. The length of the CDR3 is 13 residues. Germline values: CDR1 MNHNY, CDR2 SVGAGI (reference sequence).